Listed below are T cell receptor beta chains from one sample, sequenced in a study of T cell responses to AZD1222 COVID-19 vaccine. Clones were sequenced by immunoSEQ multiplex PCR, and TCRdb holds only the in-frame ones, with some missing. The sample has 75,000 to 100,000 clones, around 90% seen once. Sequencing used peripheral blood, obtained on day 0 of AZD1222 vaccination. All receptors derive from an adult in good health. The CDR3 runs from the conserved cysteine through the conserved F or W. A D gene is named only where the DNA matches it firmly. Expanded clones get a size class; other rows say once, few or many, or leave the size out.

clone_size	d_call	v_call	j_call	cdr3_aa	cdr3_nt
.	.	TRBV6-5	TRBJ2-6	CASSYGAGANVLTF	TGTGCCAGCAGTTACGGGGCTGGGGCCAACGTCCTGACTTTC
.	.	TRBV2	TRBJ2-7	CASSEEGGRISYEQYF	TGTGCCAGCAGTGAAGAGGGGGGACGCATTTCCTACGAGCAGTACTTC
.	.	TRBV30	TRBJ1-5	CAWSVSGPNQPQHF	TGTGCCTGGAGTGTATCTGGGCCCAATCAGCCCCAGCATTTT
.	.	TRBV7-7	TRBJ2-2	CASSLGSANTGELFF	TGTGCCAGCAGCTTAGGTTCCGCGAACACCGGGGAGCTGTTTTTT
.	.	TRBV5-1	TRBJ2-1	CASSAFRDNNEQFF	TGCGCCAGCAGCGCGTTCCGGGACAACAATGAGCAGTTCTTC
once	.	TRBV21-1	TRBJ1-6	CAAGGLPGVTPLHF	TGTGCCGCGGGTGGTTTGCCAGGGGTTACCCCCCTCCACTTT
.	TRBD2	TRBV3-1/TRBV3-2	TRBJ2-7	CASSPGLAHPYEQYF	TGTGCCAGCAGTCCCGGACTAGCGCACCCCTACGAGCAGTACTTC
.	.	TRBV18	TRBJ1-4	CASSPGDEKLFF	TGTGCCAGCTCACCAGGGGATGAAAAACTGTTTTTT
.	.	TRBV3-1/TRBV3-2	TRBJ2-7	CASSQVSRGTEQYF	TGTGCCAGCAGCCAAGTTAGCAGGGGAACCGAGCAGTACTTC
.	.	TRBV9	TRBJ1-3	CASSGGISGNTIYF	TGTGCCAGCAGCGGTGGTATCTCTGGAAACACCATATATTTT
.	.	TRBV3-1/TRBV3-2	TRBJ1-5	CASSQGLTGNFNQPQHF	TGTGCCAGCAGCCAAGGCCTAACAGGGAATTTCAATCAGCCCCAGCATTTT
.	.	TRBV3-1/TRBV3-2	TRBJ1-6	CASSPPGKTYNSPLHF	TGTGCCAGCAGCCCCCCCGGGAAGACCTATAATTCACCCCTCCACTTT
.	TRBD2	TRBV20-1	TRBJ2-1	CSASSGGEQFF	TGCAGTGCTTCTAGCGGGGGTGAGCAGTTCTTC
.	.	TRBV9	TRBJ1-2	CASSALQVPNYGYTF	TGTGCCAGCAGCGCCCTTCAGGTACCTAACTATGGCTACACCTTC
.	TRBD2	TRBV11-3	TRBJ2-1	CASSLDRISGGPIDDNEQFF	TGTGCCAGCAGCTTAGATCGGATTAGCGGGGGCCCGATAGATGACAATGAGCAGTTCTTC
.	TRBD1	TRBV19	TRBJ1-5	CASSTLSRGNQPQHF	TGTGCCAGTAGTACGCTGTCCAGGGGGAATCAGCCCCAGCATTTT
.	TRBD1	TRBV28	TRBJ2-7	CASRPRPPSSRDRGYEQYF	TGTGCCAGCAGACCTCGCCCCCCCTCATCCCGGGACAGGGGCTACGAGCAGTACTTC
.	.	TRBV6-5	TRBJ1-1	CASSYSGAEAFF	TGTGCCAGCAGTTACTCTGGGGCTGAAGCTTTCTTT
.	.	TRBV18	TRBJ1-5	CASSPVGLGQPQHF	TGTGCCAGCTCACCTGTGGGGTTGGGGCAGCCCCAGCATTTT
.	.	TRBV9	TRBJ2-3	CASSVGHGTDTQYF	TGTGCCAGCAGCGTAGGTCATGGGACAGATACGCAGTATTTT
.	.	TRBV9	TRBJ2-1	CASSVVGAAGSYNEQFF	TGTGCCAGCAGCGTAGTAGGGGCGGCAGGGTCCTACAATGAGCAGTTCTTC
.	.	TRBV25-1	TRBJ2-3	CASSDGTGYSTDTQYF	TGTGCCAGCAGTGACGGAACAGGGTACAGCACAGATACGCAGTATTTT
.	.	TRBV19	TRBJ1-1	CASSIVTGRAIEAFF	TGTGCCAGTAGTATAGTGACGGGGCGAGCCATTGAAGCTTTCTTT
.	TRBD1	TRBV19	TRBJ1-2	CASRGTGTYGYTF	TGTGCCAGTAGGGGGACAGGAACGTATGGCTACACCTTC
.	TRBD2	TRBV4-1	TRBJ2-7	CASSQALRGLSGQYF	TGCGCCAGCAGCCAGGCCCTGCGGGGGTTATCTGGGCAGTACTTC
once	.	TRBV5-1	TRBJ2-7	CASSSLGSSYEQYF	TGCGCCAGCAGCTCCCTAGGGAGCTCCTACGAGCAGTACTTC
.	.	TRBV5-6	TRBJ1-1	CASSLGLPQNTEAFF	TGTGCCAGCAGCTTGGGACTACCGCAGAACACTGAAGCTTTCTTT
few	TRBD2	TRBV9	TRBJ2-1	CASSVLAGAQPNEQFF	TGTGCCAGCAGCGTGTTAGCGGGGGCGCAGCCCAATGAGCAGTTCTTC
few	.	TRBV6-5	TRBJ1-3	CASSSPGGSSGNTIYF	TGTGCCAGCAGTTCCCCCGGCGGGAGCTCTGGAAACACCATATATTTT
.	.	TRBV9	TRBJ1-1	CASSVGWGANTEAFF	TGTGCCAGCAGCGTAGGGTGGGGGGCGAACACTGAAGCTTTCTTT
.	.	TRBV6-5	TRBJ2-2	CASSSDSTRLTGELFF	TGTGCCAGCAGTTCGGACTCAACCCGACTCACCGGGGAGCTGTTTTTT
few	.	TRBV2	TRBJ1-3	CASSEQGGGNTIYF	TGTGCCAGCAGTGAACAGGGAGGGGGAAACACCATATATTTT
.	TRBD2	TRBV5-1	TRBJ2-1	CASSLVTGGPNEQFF	TGCGCCAGCAGCTTGGTGACGGGGGGGCCGAATGAGCAGTTCTTC
.	.	TRBV19	TRBJ1-5	CASKARGQPQHF	TGTGCCAGTAAGGCCCGTGGCCAGCCCCAGCATTTT
.	.	TRBV6-5	TRBJ1-5	CASRPGGESVAQHF	TGTGCCAGCAGGCCGGGCGGTGAAAGTGTAGCCCAGCATTTT
.	.	TRBV5-4	TRBJ1-1	CASSPGGDRTVAFF	TGTGCCAGCAGCCCAGGAGGAGACAGAACTGTAGCTTTCTTT
.	.	TRBV4-2	TRBJ2-7	CASSPSGPSGEQYF	TGTGCCAGCAGCCCATCGGGACCCAGCGGCGAGCAGTACTTC
.	.	TRBV19	TRBJ1-5	CASSWTAVSNQPQHF	TGTGCCAGTAGTTGGACTGCGGTCAGCAATCAGCCCCAGCATTTT
.	.	TRBV29-1	TRBJ1-4	CSVTPGAGREKLFF	TGCAGCGTGACCCCGGGTGCCGGGCGGGAAAAACTGTTTTTT